This T cell receptor (beta chain) derives from a study of patients and donors after allogeneic stem cell transplantation. CDR3 length: 17 amino acids. Unmatched junction bases numbered 6, after V lost 3 bases and J lost 1 base. Germline V gene lookup returns CDR1 LGHDT and CDR2 YNNKEL (reference sequence). TCRdb ran MiXCR on the RT-PCR reads and lists one entry per CDR3 protein. The sample consists of approximately 160,000 distinct CDR3 sequences, about a quarter of them appearing once. The receptor was isolated from a human donor who was either an allogeneic HSCT recipient or a stem cell or donor lymphocyte infusion donor (not recorded which). It is not recorded whose cells these are; they may come from a transplant donor. The rearrangement uses TRBV3-1 and TRBJ2-1; TRBD2 matches at 10 bases. The sequenced sample was blood, either unsorted or a sorted T cell fraction (not recorded which). CDR3 in amino acids: CASSQSTSGTSYNEQFF. The CDR3 bases are TGTGCCAGCAGCCAGAGTACTAGCGGGACTTCCTACAATGAGCAGTTCTTC.